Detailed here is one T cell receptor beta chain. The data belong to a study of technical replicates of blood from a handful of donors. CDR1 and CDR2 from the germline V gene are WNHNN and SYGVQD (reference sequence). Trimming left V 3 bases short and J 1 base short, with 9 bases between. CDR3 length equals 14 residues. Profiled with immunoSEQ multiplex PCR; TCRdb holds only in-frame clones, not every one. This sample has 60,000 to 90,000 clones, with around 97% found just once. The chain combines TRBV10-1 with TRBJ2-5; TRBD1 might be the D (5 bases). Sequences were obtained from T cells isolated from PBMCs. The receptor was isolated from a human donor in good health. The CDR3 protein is CASSEDRFQETQYF. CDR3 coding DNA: TGCGCCAGCAGTGAAGACAGATTCCAAGAGACCCAGTACTTC.